This TCR beta chain was recorded in a study of blood T cells in healthy people across ages. The sample providers were healthy Caucasian people from Russia, aged roughly 6 to 95. Samples had at least 7 million PBMCs isolated from them. Per the germline V gene, CDR1 is SGHRS and CDR2 is YFSETQ. The CDR3 is made up of 13 amino acids. PCR was performed a second time for about 6 to 12 cycles using a sample-barcoded 5' primer and a J-beta primer mix. Every cDNA was tagged by a template-switch adaptor with 12 random nucleotides. A minimum of 2.5 million CDR3-containing paired-end reads was obtained for each sample. TCRdb reanalysed the 5' RACE reads using MiXCR and keeps one entry per CDR3 protein. This sample yields 730,000 or so distinct CDR3 sequences, of which about 40% are seen a single time; roughly 20% belongs to the top ten. This clonotype turned up a few times.

This sequence originates from a woman in her fifties or sixties in good health. The rearrangement uses TRBV5-1 and TRBJ2-5; D could derive from TRBD1 or TRBD2 (6 bases each). The DNA end is more similar to TRBJ2-7, so the J call may be wrong. The sample was blood. The DNA for the CDR3 is TGCGCCAGCAGCTTGAGGGGGGATGACGAGCAGTACTTC. This codes for CASSLRGDDEQYF.